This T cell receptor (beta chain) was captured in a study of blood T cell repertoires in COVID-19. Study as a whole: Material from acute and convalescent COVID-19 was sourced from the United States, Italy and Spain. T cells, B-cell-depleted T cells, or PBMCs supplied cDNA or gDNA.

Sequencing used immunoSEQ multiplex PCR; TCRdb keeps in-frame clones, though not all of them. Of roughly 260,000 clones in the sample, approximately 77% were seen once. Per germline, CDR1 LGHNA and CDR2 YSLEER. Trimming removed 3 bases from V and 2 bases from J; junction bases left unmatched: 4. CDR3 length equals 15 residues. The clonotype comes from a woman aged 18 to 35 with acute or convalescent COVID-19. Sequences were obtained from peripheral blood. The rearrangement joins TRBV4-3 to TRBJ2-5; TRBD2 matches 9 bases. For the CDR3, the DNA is TGCGCCAGCAGCCACGGACTAGCGTCACAAGAGACCCAGTACTTC. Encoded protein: CASSHGLASQETQYF.